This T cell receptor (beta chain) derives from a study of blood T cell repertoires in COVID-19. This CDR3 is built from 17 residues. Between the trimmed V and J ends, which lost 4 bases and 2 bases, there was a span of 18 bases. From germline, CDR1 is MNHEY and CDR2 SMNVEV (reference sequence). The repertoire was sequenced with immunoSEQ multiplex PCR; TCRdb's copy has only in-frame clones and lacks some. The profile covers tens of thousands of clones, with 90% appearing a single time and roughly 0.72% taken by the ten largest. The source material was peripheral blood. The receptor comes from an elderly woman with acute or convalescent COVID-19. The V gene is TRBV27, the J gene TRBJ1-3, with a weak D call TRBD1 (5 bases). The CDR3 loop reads CASSSTGGDPAGNTIYF. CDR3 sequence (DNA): TGTGCCAGCAGTTCAACGGGGGGGGATCCTGCTGGAAACACCATATATTTT.